The T cell receptor beta chain described here comes from a study of cytomegalovirus exposure and HLA in healthy donors. Study summary: One earlier analysis, a look at about 179 million T cells, found approximately 120 million unique TCR beta sequences.

The PCR ran on 60 Vbeta and 13 Jbeta primers. Only in-frame clones appear in the TCRdb table, and some are missing; sequencing was by immunoSEQ multiplex PCR. The profile shows a few hundred thousand clones, around 80% of them singletons. Each of the donors was a healthy bone marrow donor. Overall study results and limits: Most of the TCR beta V segments (in an earlier analysis) were productive either about 90% or about 30% of the time.

V shed 2 bases and J shed 7 bases, with 18 bases lying between them. CDR3 length: 15 residues. Germline values: CDR1 MDHEN, CDR2 SYDVKM. Concerning this clone itself: Antigen specificity is unknown.

V is TRBV28 and J is TRBJ2-7, with D maybe TRBD2 (6 bases). Sequencing used PBMCs. This sequence was found in a girl aged 2 to 10 in good health and CMV-seronegative. As DNA, the CDR3 is TGTGCCAGCAGTTTAGGGGGGAGACCGTCGGGGGAGCAGTACTTC. Translating it yields CASSLGGRPSGEQYF.